This T cell receptor (beta chain) was sequenced for a study of CD8 T cells in Susac syndrome. V was clipped by 4 bases and J by 5 bases, with 21 bases between them. Germline lookup yields CDR1 MGHRA and CDR2 YSYEKL. CDR3 length: 16 amino acids. Reverse transcription of about 0.45 to 1 ug RNA used random hexamers. A single record per CDR3 protein comes from TCRdb applying MiXCR to the immunoSEQ multiplex PCR reads. The sample holds 350,000 to 550,000 distinct CDR3 sequences; more than 80% are singletons and the top ten take about 0.12%. The receptor was isolated from a human donor with multiple sclerosis. Sequencing was carried out using CD8+ T cells from PBMCs. The chain couples TRBV4-1 to TRBJ2-7; the D gene is possibly TRBD1 (5 bases). CDR3 sequence (DNA): TGCGCCAGCAGCCTCCCTCGTGGACAATCGGTCGACGAGCAGTACTTC. Its translation is CASSLPRGQSVDEQYF.